The 9 T cell receptor beta chains below were found in one sample sequenced in a study of T cell responses to AZD1222 COVID-19 vaccine. Clones were sequenced by immunoSEQ multiplex PCR, and TCRdb holds only the in-frame ones, with some missing. Of around 140,000 clones listed, 75% to 95% are singletons. Material: peripheral blood, obtained 28 days after the second dose of the MenACWY control vaccine. The receptors come from an adult who received the MenACWY meningococcal vaccine as a control.

The sample holds one count of this clone. The chain joins TRBV19 to TRBJ2-7; perhaps TRBD1 as D (6 bases). Germline CDR1 reads LNHDA; CDR2 reads SQIVND (reference sequence). This CDR3 spans 15 amino acids. V lost 3 bases and J 3 bases, leaving 15 bases between the germline ends. The CDR3 spells CASSIGPPQGYEQYF. As DNA, the CDR3 is TGTGCCAGTAGTATTGGCCCCCCACAGGGCTACGAGCAGTACTTC.

V and J are TRBV28 and TRBJ1-2, with D perhaps matching TRBD1 (6 bases). Trimming pared 3 bases from V and 4 bases from J, leaving 12 bases between. CDR3 length: 14 amino acids. Germline V lookup: CDR1 MDHEN, CDR2 SYDVKM. The CDR3 DNA sequence: TGTGCCAGCAGTTTTGTTGGGGGGGCCTATGGCTACACCTTC. Translated, it gives CASSFVGGAYGYTF.

This chain links TRBV7-9 with TRBJ2-3; D unclear. The V and J ends lost 1 base and 4 bases respectively, with 6 bases between them. Germline-derived CDR1 and CDR2 are SEHNR and FQNEAQ (reference sequence). The CDR3 contains 13 residues. The CDR3 sequence is CASSLGMADTQYF. CDR3 DNA: TGTGCCAGCAGCTTAGGGATGGCAGATACGCAGTATTTT.

The chain joins TRBV28 to TRBJ1-2; 10 positions match TRBD1. The CDR3 runs to 16 residues. The germline gives CDR1 MDHEN, CDR2 SYDVKM. V lost 5 bases to trimming and J lost 5 bases; unmatched junction nucleotides: 11. The CDR3 loop is CASSDRQGAVLYGYTF. CDR3 nucleotide sequence: TGTGCCAGCAGTGACCGACAGGGGGCCGTGCTTTATGGCTACACCTTC.

This chain uses TRBV28 with TRBJ1-2; no clear D gene. The CDR3 consists of 14 residues. Per the germline V gene, CDR1 is MDHEN and CDR2 is SYDVKM. V lost 6 bases and J 7 bases, leaving 18 bases between the germline ends. CDR3 region: CASSPTGPGGGYTF. The CDR3 coding sequence is TGTGCCAGCAGCCCGACCGGGCCCGGAGGTGGCTACACCTTC.

This sequence joins TRBV19 and TRBJ2-1; 8 nucleotides align to TRBD1. In germline, CDR1 is LNHDA, CDR2 SQIVND (reference sequence). After removal of 7 bases from V and 2 bases from J, the junction contained 1 base not matched to a gene. The CDR3 totals 13 residues. The CDR3 coding sequence is TGTGCCAGTATGGGACAGGCCTACAATGAGCAGTTCTTC. This sequence encodes CASMGQAYNEQFF.

The V gene is TRBV19, the J gene TRBJ1-1; D is perhaps TRBD1 (6 bases). In germline, CDR1 is LNHDA, CDR2 SQIVND (reference sequence). The CDR3 runs 12 residues. Trimming removed 4 bases at V and 6 bases at J, with 9 bases between. CDR3 nucleotide sequence: TGTGCCAGTAGTACCCGGACAGCTGAAGCTTTCTTT. It codes for CASSTRTAEAFF.

The V call is TRBV5-4, the J call TRBJ2-5, with 8 bases fitting TRBD1. The CDR3 is 15 amino acids. In germline, CDR1 is SGHNT, CDR2 YYREEE (reference sequence). V gave up 0 bases and J gave up 4 bases; unmatched junction bases: 5. CDR3 nucleotide sequence: TGTGCCAGCAGCTTGGACGACAGGGGAGCAGAGACCCAGTACTTC. This gives the protein CASSLDDRGAETQYF.

The gene calls are TRBV14 and TRBJ1-2; 8 positions agree with TRBD1. CDR3 length equals 14 residues. Germline lookup yields CDR1 SGHDN and CDR2 FVKESK. The V gene end was trimmed by 2 bases and the J gene end by 8 bases; junction bases not matched to a gene: 7. The CDR3 here is CASSQFQGAGGYTF. For the CDR3, the DNA is TGTGCCAGCAGCCAATTTCAGGGGGCCGGGGGCTACACCTTC.